This T cell receptor (beta chain) was identified in a study of Graves' ophthalmopathy and Graves' hyperthyroidism. Turning to the study itself: Researchers classed hyperthyroidism as stable given no ophthalmopathy within 18 months of follow-up.

Establishment of the diagnosis relied upon clinical symptoms, serum thyroxine, TRAb, thyroid ultrasound and orbital computed tomography. This clonotype was seen repeatedly, ten times or more. Antigen unknown. J was trimmed by 6 bases and V by 0 bases; bases with no gene match: 4. The germline gives CDR1 MNHGY, CDR2 SAAAGT. CDR3 length equals 14 residues. Study-wide points: Most expanded clonotypes in thyroid above 0.001 frequency also showed up in blood. From stable hyperthyroidism, ophthalmopathy was separated by a 13-signature model with about 88% sensitivity and around 80% specificity.

CDR3 regions of TCR beta were amplified from RNA transcripts. HTBI-primed RT-PCR formed the first round, and a multiplex PCR formed the second. TCRdb re-called the multiplex PCR reads with MiXCR, one entry per CDR3 protein. Of roughly 600,000 distinct CDR3 sequences listed, approximately 35% were seen once; the top ten hold 4% to 5%. The TCR sequence derives from an adult man with Graves' hyperthyroidism. The source material was peripheral blood or thyroid tissue (not recorded which). The chain is built from TRBV6-8 and TRBJ1-2, with 7 nucleotides matching TRBD1. CDR3 sequence (DNA): TGTGCCAGCAGTTACTCGAGAGGGGGCGATGGCTACACCTTC. This codes for CASSYSRGGDGYTF.